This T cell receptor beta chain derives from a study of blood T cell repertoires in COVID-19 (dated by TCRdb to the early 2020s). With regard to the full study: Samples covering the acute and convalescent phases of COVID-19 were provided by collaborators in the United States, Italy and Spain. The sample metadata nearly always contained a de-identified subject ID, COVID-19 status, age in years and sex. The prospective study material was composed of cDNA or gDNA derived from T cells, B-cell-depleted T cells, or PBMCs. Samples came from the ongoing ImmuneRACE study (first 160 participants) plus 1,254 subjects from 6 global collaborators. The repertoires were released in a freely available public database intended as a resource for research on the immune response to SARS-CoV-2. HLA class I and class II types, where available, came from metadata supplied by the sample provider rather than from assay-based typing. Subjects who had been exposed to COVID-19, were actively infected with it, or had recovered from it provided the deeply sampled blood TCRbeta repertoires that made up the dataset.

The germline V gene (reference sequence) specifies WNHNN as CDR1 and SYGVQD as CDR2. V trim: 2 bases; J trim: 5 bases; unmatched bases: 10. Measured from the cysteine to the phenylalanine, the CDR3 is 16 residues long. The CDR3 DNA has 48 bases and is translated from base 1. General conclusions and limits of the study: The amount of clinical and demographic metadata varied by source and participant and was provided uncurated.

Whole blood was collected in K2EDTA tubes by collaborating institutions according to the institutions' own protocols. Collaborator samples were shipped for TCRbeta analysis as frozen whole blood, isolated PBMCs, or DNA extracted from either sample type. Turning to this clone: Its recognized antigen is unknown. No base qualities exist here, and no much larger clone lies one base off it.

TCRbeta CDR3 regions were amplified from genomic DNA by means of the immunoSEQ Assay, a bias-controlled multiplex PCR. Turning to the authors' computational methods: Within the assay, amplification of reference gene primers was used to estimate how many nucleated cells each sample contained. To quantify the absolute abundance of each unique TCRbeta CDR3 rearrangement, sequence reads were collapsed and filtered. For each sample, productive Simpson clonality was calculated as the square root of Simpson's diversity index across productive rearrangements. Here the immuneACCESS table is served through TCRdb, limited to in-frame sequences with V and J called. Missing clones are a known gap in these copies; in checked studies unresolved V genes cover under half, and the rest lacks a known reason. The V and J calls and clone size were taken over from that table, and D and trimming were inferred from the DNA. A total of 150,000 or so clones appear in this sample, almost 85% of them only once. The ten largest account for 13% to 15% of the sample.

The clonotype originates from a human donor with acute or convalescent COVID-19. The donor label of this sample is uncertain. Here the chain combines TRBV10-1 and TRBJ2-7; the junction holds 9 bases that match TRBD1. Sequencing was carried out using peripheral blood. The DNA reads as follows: TGCGCCAGCAGTGAGCCAACCGGGACAGGGATCCACGAGCAGTACTTC. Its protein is CASSEPTGTGIHEQYF.